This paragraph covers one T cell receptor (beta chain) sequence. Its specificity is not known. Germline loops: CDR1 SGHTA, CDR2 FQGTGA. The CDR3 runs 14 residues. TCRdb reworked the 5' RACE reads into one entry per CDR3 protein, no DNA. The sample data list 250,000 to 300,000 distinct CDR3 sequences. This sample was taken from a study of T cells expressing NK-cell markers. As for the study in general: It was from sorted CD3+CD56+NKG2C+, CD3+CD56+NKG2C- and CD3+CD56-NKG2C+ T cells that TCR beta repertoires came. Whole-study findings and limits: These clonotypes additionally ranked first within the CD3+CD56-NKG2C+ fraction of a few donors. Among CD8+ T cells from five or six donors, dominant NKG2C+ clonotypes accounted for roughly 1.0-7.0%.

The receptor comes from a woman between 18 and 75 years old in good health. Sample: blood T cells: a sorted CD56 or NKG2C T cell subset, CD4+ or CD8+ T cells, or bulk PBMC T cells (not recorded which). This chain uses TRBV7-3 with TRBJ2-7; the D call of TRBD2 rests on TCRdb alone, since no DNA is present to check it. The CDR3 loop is CARQWGVPHEWQYF. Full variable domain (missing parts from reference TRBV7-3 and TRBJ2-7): GAGVSQTPSNKVTEKGKYVELRCDPISGHTALYWYRQSLGQGPEFLIYFQGTGAADDSGLPNDRFFAVRPEGSVSTLKIQRTERGDSAVYLCARQWGVPHEWQYFGPGTRLTVT.